The TCR beta chain described here comes from a study of blood T cell repertoires in COVID-19. Study summary: Whether acute or convalescent, the COVID-19 samples came from the United States, Italy and Spain. Nucleic acid was either cDNA or gDNA, and it came from T cells, B-cell-depleted T cells, or PBMCs.

As handled by the study authors: Reference gene primer amplification gave nucleated cell count estimates. Method: immunoSEQ multiplex PCR; TCRdb's copy keeps in-frame clones and lacks some. V, J and clone size are those of that table, while D and trimming were read from the DNA. The sample includes tens of thousands of clones, around four fifths of them seen just once. Source material: peripheral blood. This receptor was taken from a man between 65 and 79 years old with acute or convalescent COVID-19.

The CDR3 sequence: CASTPTGGYNEQFF. In DNA, the CDR3 is TGTGCCAGCACCCCGACAGGGGGCTACAATGAGCAGTTCTTC. The J gene is TRBJ2-1, the V gene TRBV2; 9 bases are shared with TRBD1. V dropped 7 bases and J dropped 3; count of bases not matched to a gene: 4. The CDR3 totals 14 residues. Germline V gene data show CDR1 as SNHLY and CDR2 as FYNNEI.